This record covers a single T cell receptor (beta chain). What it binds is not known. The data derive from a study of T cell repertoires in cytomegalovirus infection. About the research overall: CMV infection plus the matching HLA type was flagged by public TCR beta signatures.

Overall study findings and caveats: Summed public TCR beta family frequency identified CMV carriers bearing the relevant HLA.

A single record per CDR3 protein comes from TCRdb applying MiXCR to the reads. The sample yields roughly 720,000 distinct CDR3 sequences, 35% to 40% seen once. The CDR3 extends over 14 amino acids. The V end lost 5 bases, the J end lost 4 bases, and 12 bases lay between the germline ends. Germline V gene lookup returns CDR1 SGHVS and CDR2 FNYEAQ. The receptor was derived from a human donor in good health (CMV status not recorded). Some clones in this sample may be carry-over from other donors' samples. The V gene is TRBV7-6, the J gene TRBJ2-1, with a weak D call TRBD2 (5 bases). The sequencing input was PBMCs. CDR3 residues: CASSQDGLYNEQFF. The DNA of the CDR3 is TGTGCCAGCAGCCAAGACGGACTTTACAATGAGCAGTTCTTC.